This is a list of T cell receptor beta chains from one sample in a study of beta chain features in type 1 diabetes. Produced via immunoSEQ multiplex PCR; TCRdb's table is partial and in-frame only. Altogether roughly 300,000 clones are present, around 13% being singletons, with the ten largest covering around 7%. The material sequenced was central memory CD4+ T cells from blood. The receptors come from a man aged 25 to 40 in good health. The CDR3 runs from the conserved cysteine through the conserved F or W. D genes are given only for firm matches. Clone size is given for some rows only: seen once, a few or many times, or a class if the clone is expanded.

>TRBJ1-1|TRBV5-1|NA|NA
TGCGCCAGCAGCTTGGGTAGCAGCGGTACTGAAGCTTTCTTT
CASSLGSSGTEAFF
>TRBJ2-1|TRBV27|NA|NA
TGTGCCAGCAGCCGGACGGGTACCAATGAGCAGTTCTTC
CASSRTGTNEQFF
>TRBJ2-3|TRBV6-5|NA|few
TGTGCCAGCAGGACAGAAGATACGCAGTATTTT
CASRTEDTQYF
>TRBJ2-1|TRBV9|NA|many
TGTGCCAGCAGCGCTGGGATCAATGAGCAGTTCTTC
CASSAGINEQFF
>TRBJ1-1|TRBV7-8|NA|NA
TGTGCCAGCAGCATGCGGTTTTCCGAAGCTTTCTTT
CASSMRFSEAFF
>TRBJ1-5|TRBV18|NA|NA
TGTGCCAGCTCACCGTCCTCGGATCAGCCCCAGCATTTT
CASSPSSDQPQHF
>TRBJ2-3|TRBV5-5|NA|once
TGTGCCAGCAGCTCCGGCGTCACAGATACGCAGTATTTT
CASSSGVTDTQYF
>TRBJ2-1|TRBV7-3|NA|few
TGTGCCAGCAGCCTCGGGGGTACTGAGCAGTTCTTC
CASSLGGTEQFF
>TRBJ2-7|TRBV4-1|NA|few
TGCGCCAGCAGCCAAGGGGTGGGCGAGCAGTACTTC
CASSQGVGEQYF
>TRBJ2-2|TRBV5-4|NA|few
TGTGCCAGCAGCTTGGGGCAAAACACCGGGGAGCTGTTTTTT
CASSLGQNTGELFF
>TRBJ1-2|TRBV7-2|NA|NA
TGTGCCAGCAGCTTAGGTCCGGGGAGTGGTGGCTACACCTTC
CASSLGPGSGGYTF
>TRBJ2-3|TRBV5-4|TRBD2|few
TGTGCCAGCAGCTTGGTTGCGGGAGGCGGGGATACGCAGTATTTT
CASSLVAGGGDTQYF
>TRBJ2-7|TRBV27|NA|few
TGTGCCAGCAGGCTTCGTCAGGGGGCCGGGAGGGAGCAGTACTTC
CASRLRQGAGREQYF
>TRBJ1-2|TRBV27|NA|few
TGTGCCAGCAGTCCCGACAGTCCGCGTGGCTACACCTTC
CASSPDSPRGYTF
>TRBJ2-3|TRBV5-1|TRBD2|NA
TGCGCCAGCAAGGGAGGGCACAGCAGCACAGATACGCAGTATTTT
CASKGGHSSTDTQYF
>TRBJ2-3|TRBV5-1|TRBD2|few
TGCGCCAGCAGCTTGGAGCGAGCGGGAGGCCCAGATACGCAGTATTTT
CASSLERAGGPDTQYF
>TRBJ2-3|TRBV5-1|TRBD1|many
TGCGCCAGCAGCCCGGGACAGGGGTTAGATACGCAGTATTTT
CASSPGQGLDTQYF